One and the same sample provided the 2 T cell receptor beta chains below, sequenced in a study of a mutant IDH1 vaccine in newly diagnosed glioma. Sequencing was performed with immunoSEQ multiplex PCR; in TCRdb, only in-frame clones are kept and a portion is missing. Among about 32,000 clones listed, roughly 79% were seen once. No antigen has been assigned to these receptors. Time point meaning: week 35, safety follow-up. Each vaccine dose was 300 ug of mutant IDH1 20-mer peptide, with topical imiquimod. The specimen was PBMCs, collected from a glioma patient whose treatment included an IDH1 peptide vaccine. These receptors were taken from a woman aged 25 to 39 with glioma. Some clones in this sample may be carry-over from other donors' samples.

The chain couples TRBV27 to TRBJ2-2; no clear D. V was shortened by 5 bases and J by 3 bases, with 7 bases between the two germline ends. The CDR3 is 13 residues long. The germline gives CDR1 MNHEY, CDR2 SMNVEV (reference sequence). CDR3 in DNA: TGTGCCAGCAGTCGAGGTTACACCGGGGAGCTGTTTTTT. This encodes CASSRGYTGELFF.

The chain couples TRBV25-1 to TRBJ1-1; 9 bases map to TRBD1. This CDR3 is 18 amino acids long. Per the germline V gene, CDR1 is MGHDK and CDR2 is SYGVNS. V gave up 7 bases and J gave up 7 bases; unmatched junction bases: 22. The CDR3 DNA follows: TGTGCCAGCAAGGGACAGGGCGCCGCAGCCTCCAACCCCAGTGAAGCTTTCTTT. Its translation: CASKGQGAAASNPSEAFF.